This entry lists 23 T cell receptor beta chains sequenced from one sample in a study of response to subunit inactivated influenza vaccine. MiXCR was run by TCRdb on the RT-PCR reads, yielding one entry per CDR3 protein. This table holds hundreds of thousands of distinct CDR3 sequences, under 9% found once. The material sequenced was PBMCs from blood, taken roughly 24 months after vaccination. These receptors came from a man aged 50 to 75 who received an inactivated influenza vaccine.

At least ten counts were recorded for this clonotype. The chain has TRBV5-6 and TRBJ1-1, with D hard to call. This CDR3 region has 16 residues. The germline V gene encodes CDR1 SGHDT and CDR2 YYEEEE. The V end lost 2 bases, the J end lost 0 bases, and 14 bases lay between the germline ends. The CDR3 protein is CASSFAGSALNTEAFF. The CDR3, as DNA: TGTGCCAGCAGCTTCGCCGGGTCCGCCCTGAACACTGAAGCTTTCTTT.

This clonotype has a count of ten or more. The rearrangement uses TRBV10-3 and TRBJ2-1; no firm D call. Trimming shortened V by 0 bases and J by 0 bases, and 9 bases separated the two germline ends. Looked up from germline, CDR1 is ENHRY and CDR2 is SYGVKD. This CDR3 contains 16 residues. DNA of the CDR3: TGTGCCATCAGTGAGTCCGCCCAGAGCTCCTACAATGAGCAGTTCTTC. This gives the protein CAISESAQSSYNEQFF.

On this clonotype itself: This could be a read error, since a much larger clone is one nucleotide away. This rearrangement joins TRBV2 to TRBJ2-1; D not certain. In germline, CDR1 is SNHLY, CDR2 FYNNEI. The CDR3 sequence is 11 residues long. For the CDR3, the DNA is TGTTCCAGCAGTGACCTAAATGAGCAGTTCTTC. Its translation: CSSSDLNEQFF.

This clonotype appeared many times. This chain connects TRBV28 to TRBJ1-2, with D perhaps matching TRBD1 (5 bases). The V gene lost 7 bases and the J gene lost 8 bases, with 17 bases spanning the gap. This CDR3 comprises 13 residues. Germline loops: CDR1 MDHEN, CDR2 SYDVKM. In DNA, the CDR3 is TGTGCCAGCATAAAGGGACCTTCGGGCGGCTACACCTTC. It encodes CASIKGPSGGYTF.

This clonotype was seen more than once but under ten times. The rearrangement links TRBV3-1 to TRBJ1-1; D is ambiguous. Germline assignment: CDR1 LGHDT and CDR2 YNNKEL (reference sequence). Trimming shortened V by 4 bases and J by 2 bases, and 20 bases separated the two germline ends. CDR3 length: 17 residues. The chain's CDR3 is CASSLTPLGGYNTEAFF. The CDR3 DNA reads as TGTGCCAGCAGCCTCACGCCGCTGGGTGGGTACAACACTGAAGCTTTCTTT.

The table lists this clonotype with a few counts. The rearrangement uses TRBV7-3 and TRBJ1-3; maybe TRBD1 (6 bases). This CDR3 contains 16 residues. V lost 1 base, J lost 3 bases, and 13 bases lay in between. Germline V gene sequence: CDR1 SGHTA, CDR2 FQGTGA. CDR3 protein: CASSLRPQGVGNTIYF. Written as DNA, the CDR3 is TGTGCCAGCAGCTTAAGGCCACAGGGCGTTGGAAACACCATATATTTT.

The V gene is TRBV20-1, the J gene TRBJ1-4, with 7 bases matching TRBD1. Germline-derived CDR1 and CDR2 are DFQATT and SNEGSKA (reference sequence). The CDR3 extends over 13 amino acids. V dropped 5 bases and J dropped 3; count of bases not matched to a gene: 3. CDR3 nucleotides: TGCAGTGCTGGACAGGCAGCTAATGAAAAACTGTTTTTT. It translates to CSAGQAANEKLFF.

This clonotype was counted many times. V is TRBV2 and J is TRBJ2-2; no reliable D call. The V gene lost 5 bases and the J gene lost 2 bases, with 6 bases spanning the gap. The CDR3 length is 13 residues. The germline V gene encodes CDR1 SNHLY and CDR2 FYNNEI. For the CDR3, the DNA is TGTGCCAGCAGTAATACAAACACCGGGGAGCTGTTTTTT. It is translated as CASSNTNTGELFF.

This chain connects TRBV5-5 to TRBJ2-1, with 7 nucleotides matching TRBD1. Trimming at V came to 3 bases and at J to 7 bases, leaving 13 bases not matched to a gene. Germline V gene lookup returns CDR1 SGHKS and CDR2 YYEKEE (reference sequence). This CDR3 is 16 amino acids long. The CDR3 sequence is CASSYTGATLLNEQFF. The DNA of the CDR3 is TGTGCCAGCAGCTACACAGGGGCCACGTTATTGAATGAGCAGTTCTTC.

This clonotype was seen more than once but under ten times. The rearrangement links TRBV20-1 to TRBJ2-2; either TRBD1 or TRBD2 may fit D (5 bases each). Germline loops: CDR1 DFQATT, CDR2 SNEGSKA (reference sequence). The CDR3 loop spans 13 amino acids. Trimming took off 0 bases at V and 6 bases at J, with 8 bases between the two ends. The CDR3 nucleotides are TGCAGTGCTAGAGATGGGGGACCCGGGGAGCTGTTTTTT. This sequence encodes CSARDGGPGELFF.

The J gene is TRBJ2-3, the V gene TRBV19, with a possible D match to TRBD1 (6 bases). The CDR3 runs 14 residues. V was pared by 7 bases and J by 3 bases, with 14 bases between. The V gene's germline CDR1 is LNHDA and CDR2 SQIVND (reference sequence). The CDR3 bases are TGTGCCAGTAAACCGATGCAGGGGACAGATACGCAGTATTTT. Translated, it gives CASKPMQGTDTQYF. Together with reference TRBV19 and TRBJ2-3, the CDR3 gives the full variable domain: DGGITQSPKYLFRKEGQNVTLSCEQNLNHDAMYWYRQDPGQGLRLIYYSQIVNDFQKGDIAEGYSVSREKKESFPLTVTSAQKNPTAFYLCASKPMQGTDTQYFGPGTRLTVL.

This clonotype was counted a few times. The chain links TRBV7-6 to TRBJ2-7; no definite D call. Germline V lookup: CDR1 SGHVS, CDR2 FNYEAQ. V dropped 7 bases and J dropped 6 bases, with 19 bases sitting between them. This CDR3 comprises 14 residues. The CDR3 loop is CASTPTARPLEQYF. In DNA, the CDR3 is TGTGCCAGCACTCCTACTGCCCGGCCCCTCGAGCAGTACTTC.

This clonotype showed up many times. V usage is TRBV6-4 and J usage is TRBJ2-3, with 10 bases matching TRBD2. The CDR3 extends over 17 amino acids. Germline V gives CDR1 MRHNA, CDR2 SNTAGT. V lost 4 bases, J lost 6 bases, and 13 bases stayed unmatched. The CDR3 coding sequence is TGTGCCAGCAGTGGTGTCCTACTAGCGGGGCCCCCGGATACGCAGTATTTT. The encoded protein is CASSGVLLAGPPDTQYF.

This clonotype occurred once. A much larger clone differs from this one at a single base, so this may be a read error. This chain's CDR3 is CAGSQVVQAGGYEQYF. The CDR3 DNA sequence: TGCGCCGGCAGCCAAGTCGTCCAAGCGGGGGGTTACGAGCAGTACTTC. The chain uses TRBV4-3 and TRBJ2-7; TRBD2 matches 9 bases. This CDR3 is built from 16 residues. Per germline, CDR1 LGHNA and CDR2 YSLEER.

This chain connects TRBV10-2 to TRBJ2-7; TRBD2 matches at 9 bases. V lost 7 bases to trimming and J lost 2 bases; unmatched junction nucleotides: 6. The V gene's germline CDR1 is WSHSY and CDR2 SAAADI. The CDR3 covers 14 residues. CDR3 sequence (DNA): TGCGCCAGCATGTTTAGCGGGGGCCCCTACGAGCAGTACTTC. As protein: CASMFSGGPYEQYF.

The chain links TRBV7-6 to TRBJ1-1, with D maybe TRBD1 (6 bases). Germline CDR1 is SGHVS and CDR2 is FNYEAQ. The CDR3 spans 16 residues. The V end lost 4 bases, the J end lost 1 base, and 16 bases lay between the germline ends. The CDR3 is CASSSLSETGNTEAFF. The CDR3 DNA reads TGTGCCAGCAGCTCACTTTCTGAGACAGGGAACACTGAAGCTTTCTTT.

This clonotype has more than one count but fewer than ten. The genes are TRBV11-2 and TRBJ2-4; perhaps TRBD1 as D (5 bases). Germline CDR1 and CDR2: SGHAT and FQNNGV. The CDR3 covers 16 residues. V lost 4 bases to trimming and J lost 0 bases, with 13 bases between them. The CDR3 nucleotides read TGTGCCAGCAGCTCATACAGGACGGTAGCCAAAAACATTCAGTACTTC. Its protein is CASSSYRTVAKNIQYF.

This clonotype was seen only a few times. The V call is TRBV24-1, the J call TRBJ2-1, with D unresolved. Germline CDR1 reads KGHDR; CDR2 reads SFDVKD. The CDR3 is made up of 12 amino acids. With 4 bases removed from V and 9 bases from J, the gap between germline ends came to 9 bases. The CDR3: CATSEGWSEQFF. The CDR3 nucleotides are TGTGCCACCAGTGAGGGTTGGTCTGAGCAGTTCTTC.

The sample holds a few counts of this clonotype. The rearrangement uses TRBV7-9 and TRBJ1-2; TRBD1 is a possible D gene (5 bases). The CDR3 has 13 amino acids. V lost 2 bases and J 6 bases, leaving 10 bases between the germline ends. The germline V gene has CDR1 SEHNR and CDR2 FQNEAQ (reference sequence). CDR3 loop: CASSLSGIDGYTF. In DNA form, the CDR3 reads TGTGCCAGCAGCTTATCAGGGATAGATGGCTACACCTTC.

The chain has TRBV27 and TRBJ2-3; TRBD1 or TRBD2 may be the D gene (6 bases each). The CDR3 loop spans 17 amino acids. Trimming took off 2 bases at V and 1 base at J, with 16 bases between the two ends. Germline assignment: CDR1 MNHEY and CDR2 SMNVEV (reference sequence). The CDR3 DNA sequence: TGTGCCAGCAGTTTAGGGGGCGGGGCCCATGGCACAGATACGCAGTATTTT. Translating gives CASSLGGGAHGTDTQYF.

This sequence joins TRBV12-3 or TRBV12-4 and TRBJ2-1, with 10 nucleotides matching TRBD2. CDR3 size: 11 residues. The junction had 2 bases not matched to a gene; V was cut back by 5 bases and J by 13 bases. The CDR3 DNA reads as TGTGCCAGCAGTAGGACTAGCGGCCAGTTCTTC. It encodes CASSRTSGQFF.

The gene calls are TRBV5-6 and TRBJ2-1; no firm D call. The CDR3 consists of 15 residues. Germline loops: CDR1 SGHDT, CDR2 YYEEEE. V gave up 6 bases and J gave up 0 bases, with 13 bases separating them. CDR3 amino acids: CASTPSPGSYNEQFF. CDR3 DNA: TGTGCCAGCACCCCGTCCCCAGGCTCCTACAATGAGCAGTTCTTC.

This clonotype was seen a few times. The chain has TRBV6-2 or TRBV6-3 and TRBJ2-3; D is unresolved. There are 13 residues in the CDR3. V dropped 1 base and J dropped 4 bases, with 6 bases sitting between them. Per the germline V gene, CDR1 is MNHEY and CDR2 is SVGEGT. CDR3 sequence reads: CASSYLGPDTQYF. The CDR3 region has the DNA TGTGCCAGCAGTTACTTAGGGCCAGATACGCAGTATTTT.